A selection of T cell receptor beta chains follows, all from one sample in a study of regulatory T cells in long-lasting Graves disease. MiXCR, applied by TCRdb to the multiplex PCR reads, yields one record per CDR3 protein. The table records about 340,000 distinct CDR3 sequences, about 19% of them present only once. The sample here was peripheral blood mononuclear cells (PBMCs), taken when the disease was refractory, from a patient treated with antithyroid drugs. These receptors were taken from a female donor with Graves disease. Each CDR3 is given with its conserved first and last residue. D genes are given only for firm matches. The size entry is marked missing in some rows and otherwise reads once, few, many or a size class.

>many|TRBV7-9|TRBD1|TRBJ1-1
TGTGCCAGCAGCCTGGACAGGGGTGAAGCTTTCTTT
CASSLDRGEAFF
>many|TRBV28|-|TRBJ1-6
TGTGCCAGCAGTCGTTCCGGCGGGGGATCACCCCTCCACTTT
CASSRSGGGSPLHF
>few|TRBV10-2|-|TRBJ2-5
TGCGCCAGTTATACGACCCCCGGGGAGACCCAGTACTTC
CASYTTPGETQYF
>-|TRBV5-1|-|TRBJ2-2
TGCGCCAGCAGCTTGGGAGGGACGGGGAACACCGGGGAGCTGTTTTTT
CASSLGGTGNTGELFF
>many|TRBV27|-|TRBJ1-2
TGTGCCAGCAGTCCCCTAGGGGGATTAGCTAACTATGGCTACACCTTC
CASSPLGGLANYGYTF
>many|TRBV7-8|TRBD1|TRBJ1-6
TGTGCCAGCAGCCCCGACAGGGATTATTCACCCCTCCACTTT
CASSPDRDYSPLHF
>many|TRBV5-6|-|TRBJ1-5
TGTGCCAGCAGCTGGGGACGGGGAACGGCCCAGCATTTT
CASSWGRGTAQHF
>many|TRBV2|TRBD1|TRBJ1-2
TGCGCCAGCAGCTCAGCAGGGGGCCCGCGGTATGGCTACACCTTC
CASSSAGGPRYGYTF
>-|TRBV5-1|-|TRBJ2-2
TGCGCCAGCAGCCGAGAAGCGTGGGGGTTTGGGGAGCTGTTTTTT
CASSREAWGFGELFF
>many|TRBV7-2|-|TRBJ2-5
TGTGCCAGCAGCTTAACCACCGTCCTTGGAGAGACCCAGTACTTC
CASSLTTVLGETQYF
>many|TRBV12-3/TRBV12-4|-|TRBJ2-7
TGTGCCAGCAGTTTAGCTGGCCAGCAAGCCTACGAGCAGTACTTC
CASSLAGQQAYEQYF
>many|TRBV7-2|TRBD1|TRBJ1-5
TGTGCCAGCAGCGCCGGGACAGCCTATAGCAATCAGCCCCAGCATTTT
CASSAGTAYSNQPQHF
>-|TRBV24-1|-|TRBJ2-3
TGTGCCACCAGTGATTACGACCCCGCGGGGCACGGTACGCAGTATTTT
CATSDYDPAGHGTQYF
>many|TRBV6-5|-|TRBJ2-7
TGTGCCAGCAGTTACTCCCAACAGCGGAGTCCCTACGAGCAGTACTTC
CASSYSQQRSPYEQYF
>many|TRBV28|-|TRBJ2-7
TGTGCCAGCAGTAGATACTCGAGCCGTGGCCTCTACGAGCAGTACTTC
CASSRYSSRGLYEQYF
>many|TRBV7-2|-|TRBJ1-2
TGTGCCAGCAGCAGAGGGACTGCGAACTATGGCTACACCTTC
CASSRGTANYGYTF
>-|TRBV27|TRBD2|TRBJ2-5
TGTGCCAGCAGGATGACTAGCGGGGAGACCCAGTACTTC
CASRMTSGETQYF
>-|TRBV12-3/TRBV12-4|-|TRBJ2-2
TGTGCCAGCAGTTTTAGCGCGCGGAACACCGGGGAGCTGTTTTTT
CASSFSARNTGELFF
>many|TRBV12-3/TRBV12-4|TRBD2|TRBJ2-7
TGTGCCAGCAGCCCTGGACTAGGAGGATACGAGCAGTACTTC
CASSPGLGGYEQYF
>many|TRBV2|-|TRBJ1-1
TGTGCCAGCAGTGAAGTATACGGGAACACTGAAGCTTTCTTT
CASSEVYGNTEAFF
>many|TRBV5-1|-|TRBJ1-1
TGCGCCAGCAGCTTGGGGTGGGCCACGGGGGTGAACACTGAAGCTTTCTTT
CASSLGWATGVNTEAFF
>few|TRBV7-9|-|TRBJ2-5
TGTGCCAGCAGCTTGCGTATCGGAGTACAAGAGACCCAGTACTTC
CASSLRIGVQETQYF
>many|TRBV28|TRBD1|TRBJ1-5
TGTGCCAGCAGCTTCTACAGGGGAAAAGGGTTAGAGCCCCAGCATTTT
CASSFYRGKGLEPQHF
>few|TRBV20-1|-|TRBJ1-1
TGCAGTGCTTTACGGCCGAACACTGAAGCTTTCTTT
CSALRPNTEAFF
>many|TRBV30|-|TRBJ1-5
TGTGCCTGGAGCCTAGACCGATATAATCAGCCCCAGCATTTT
CAWSLDRYNQPQHF
>many|TRBV15|TRBD1|TRBJ2-7
TGTGCCACCAGCAAGCAGGGGGCCTCCTACGAGCAGTACTTC
CATSKQGASYEQYF
>few|TRBV7-9|-|TRBJ2-1
TGTGCCAGCAGTCCCCGGTTGGGGGGCGCAAACAATGAGCAGTTCTTC
CASSPRLGGANNEQFF
>many|TRBV7-9|-|TRBJ1-2
TGTGCCAGCAGTTGGACAACATCTTATGGCTACACCTTC
CASSWTTSYGYTF
>many|TRBV19|-|TRBJ1-2
TGTGCCAGTAGTGGCTATAACCATGGCTACACCTTC
CASSGYNHGYTF
>many|TRBV28|-|TRBJ1-4
TGTGCCAGCAGTTCCCGGGCTCTGGGGGAAAAACTGTTTTTT
CASSSRALGEKLFF
>-|TRBV6-1|-|TRBJ2-7
TGTGCCCGCAGCCTACGGGGCTCCAACGCCCACGAGCAGTACTTC
CARSLRGSNAHEQYF
>-|TRBV11-2|TRBD1|TRBJ2-3
TGTGCCAGCAGTCCCAGACAGGGAAAGGTTGATACGCAGTATTTT
CASSPRQGKVDTQYF
>few|TRBV27|-|TRBJ2-4
TGTGCCAGCAGGGCAGGAGCCAAAAACATTCAGTACTTC
CASRAGAKNIQYF
>-|TRBV20-1|TRBD2|TRBJ2-5
TGCAGTGCTAGAGTTGCTAGCGGGATCCAAGAGACCCAGTACTTC
CSARVASGIQETQYF
>-|TRBV7-9|-|TRBJ1-6
TGTGCCAGCAGCTTAGAGCATCGAGGCTCCTATAATTCACCCCTCCACTTT
CASSLEHRGSYNSPLHF
>-|TRBV27|TRBD2|TRBJ2-3
TGTGCCAGCGGACTATTGGCTAGCGGGAGGGGTACGCAGTATTTT
CASGLLASGRGTQYF
>few|TRBV7-8|TRBD1|TRBJ1-4
TGTGCCAGCAGCTTAACAGGGGAATCGGCAACTAATGAAAAACTGTTTTTT
CASSLTGESATNEKLFF
>many|TRBV2|-|TRBJ1-2
TGTGCCAGCAGTCTTGTAGCTAACTATGGCTACACCTTC
CASSLVANYGYTF
>few|TRBV6-2/TRBV6-3|-|TRBJ1-5
TGTGCCAGCAGTTACGGGGGACACAGAAGCAATCAGCCCCAGCATTTT
CASSYGGHRSNQPQHF
>few|TRBV20-1|-|TRBJ2-7
TGCAGTGCTAAGCAGTGGGAGACCTCCTACGAGCAGTACTTC
CSAKQWETSYEQYF
>many|TRBV29-1|-|TRBJ2-7
TGCAGCGTTGTCGAACAGTCGGGCTACGAGCAGTACTTC
CSVVEQSGYEQYF
>few|TRBV24-1|-|TRBJ2-2
TGTGCCACCAGTGACCCGGGACGGAGCACCGGGGAGCTGTTTTTT
CATSDPGRSTGELFF